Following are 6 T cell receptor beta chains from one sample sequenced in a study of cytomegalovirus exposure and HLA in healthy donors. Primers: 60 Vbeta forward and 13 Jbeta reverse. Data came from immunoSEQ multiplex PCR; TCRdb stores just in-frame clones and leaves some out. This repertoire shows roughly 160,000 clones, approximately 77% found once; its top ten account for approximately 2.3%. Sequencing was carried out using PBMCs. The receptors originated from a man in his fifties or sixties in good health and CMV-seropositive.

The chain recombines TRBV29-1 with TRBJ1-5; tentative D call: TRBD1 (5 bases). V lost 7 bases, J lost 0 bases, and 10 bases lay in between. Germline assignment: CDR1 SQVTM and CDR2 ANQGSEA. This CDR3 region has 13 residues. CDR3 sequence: CSAGQNSNQPQHF. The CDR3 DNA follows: TGCAGCGCCGGACAAAATAGCAATCAGCCCCAGCATTTT.

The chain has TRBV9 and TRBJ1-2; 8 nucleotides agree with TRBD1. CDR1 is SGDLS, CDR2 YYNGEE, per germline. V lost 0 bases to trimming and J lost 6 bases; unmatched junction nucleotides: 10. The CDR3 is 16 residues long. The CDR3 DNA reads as TGTGCCAGCAGCGTAGGACAGGGGAAGGGGGTCGATGGCTACACCTTC. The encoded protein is CASSVGQGKGVDGYTF.

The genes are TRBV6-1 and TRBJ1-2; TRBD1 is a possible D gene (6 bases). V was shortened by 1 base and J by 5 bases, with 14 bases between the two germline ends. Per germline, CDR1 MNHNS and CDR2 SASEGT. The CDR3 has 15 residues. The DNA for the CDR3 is TGTGCCAGCAGTGAAGGGGTACAGGGAGTTTATGGCTACACCTTC. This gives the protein CASSEGVQGVYGYTF.

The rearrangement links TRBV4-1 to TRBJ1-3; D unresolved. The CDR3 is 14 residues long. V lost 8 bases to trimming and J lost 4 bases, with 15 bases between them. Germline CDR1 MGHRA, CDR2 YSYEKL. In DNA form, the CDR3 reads TGCGCCAGCTCCCTGGAGGCCGCCGGAAACACCATATATTTT. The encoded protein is CASSLEAAGNTIYF.

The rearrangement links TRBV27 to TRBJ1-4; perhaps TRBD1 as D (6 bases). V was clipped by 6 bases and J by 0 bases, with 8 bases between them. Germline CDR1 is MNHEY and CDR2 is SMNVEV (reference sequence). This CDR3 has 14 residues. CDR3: CASSRTATNEKLFF. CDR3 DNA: TGTGCCAGCAGCCGGACAGCAACTAATGAAAAACTGTTTTTT.

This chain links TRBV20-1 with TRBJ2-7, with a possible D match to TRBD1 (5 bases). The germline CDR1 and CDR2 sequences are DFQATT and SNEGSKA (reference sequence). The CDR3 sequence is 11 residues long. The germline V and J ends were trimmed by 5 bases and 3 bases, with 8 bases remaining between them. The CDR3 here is CSAYRLYEQYF. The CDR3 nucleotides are TGCAGTGCTTACAGGCTCTACGAGCAGTACTTC.